Listed below are T cell receptor beta chains from one sample, sequenced in a study of T cell responses to AZD1222 COVID-19 vaccine. Measured with immunoSEQ multiplex PCR; TCRdb has only the in-frame clones, and not every one. The sample consists of 95,000 to 150,000 clones, about 91% of them appearing once. The sample here was peripheral blood, taken on day 0 of AZD1222 vaccination. These TCRs come from an adult in good health. Each CDR3 is given with its conserved first and last residue. The D gene is left open where the match is weak. The listing skips clone size in some rows; elsewhere it reads once, few, many or a size class.

D | J | size | V | DNA | CDR3
- | TRBJ1-1 | - | TRBV6-5 | TGTGCCACAATCTCGGCCGGGGATGCGACTGAAGCTTTCTTT | CATISAGDATEAFF
TRBD1 | TRBJ1-5 | - | TRBV24-1 | TGTGCCACCAGTGCAGGGGGCCTGGGTCTGCCCCAGCATTTT | CATSAGGLGLPQHF
TRBD1 | TRBJ1-5 | few | TRBV27 | TGTGCCAGCAGTGAAAGGACAGGGGGGAGTCAGCCCCAGCATTTT | CASSERTGGSQPQHF
- | TRBJ1-3 | - | TRBV2 | TGTGCCAGCAGTGTCCACCCCGGGTCTGGAAACACCATATATTTT | CASSVHPGSGNTIYF
- | TRBJ1-1 | few | TRBV7-9 | TGTGCCAGCAGACCTAAAGACAGGCTGAACACTGAAGCTTTCTTT | CASRPKDRLNTEAFF
- | TRBJ2-3 | - | TRBV12-3/TRBV12-4 | TGTGCCAGCAGTTTAGAAGGTACGCAGTATTTT | CASSLEGTQYF
- | TRBJ1-2 | - | TRBV6-1 | TGTGCCAGCAGTGAAGCGGCCGGCTATGGCTACACCTTC | CASSEAAGYGYTF
- | TRBJ1-2 | - | TRBV9 | TGTGCCAGCAGCCCACACCAGGGAAAAAACTATGGCTACACCTTC | CASSPHQGKNYGYTF
- | TRBJ1-1 | - | TRBV30 | TGTGCCTCCCGGCCCCCCCTGGGGGACACTGAAGCTTTCTTT | CASRPPLGDTEAFF
- | TRBJ2-1 | once | TRBV7-9 | TGTGCCAGCAGCATATGGAAGGGGTACAATGAGCAGTTCTTC | CASSIWKGYNEQFF
TRBD2 | TRBJ2-1 | - | TRBV9 | TGTGCCAGCAGCGTAGGGGGGACTAGTTACTCTTCTGAGCAGTTCTTC | CASSVGGTSYSSEQFF
- | TRBJ2-5 | - | TRBV5-4 | TGTGCCAGCAGCTTGGAAAACCAAGAGACCCAGTACTTC | CASSLENQETQYF
- | TRBJ2-2 | few | TRBV27 | TGTGCCAGCAGTTTATCGTGGCAAAACACCGGGGAGCTGTTTTTT | CASSLSWQNTGELFF
TRBD1 | TRBJ1-6 | many | TRBV6-2/TRBV6-3 | TGTGCCAGCAGTTACTCCGGGACAGGGGGTTCACCCCTCCACTTT | CASSYSGTGGSPLHF
- | TRBJ1-2 | - | TRBV30 | TGTGCCTGGAGTGTAGGGACTAATTATGGCTACACCTTC | CAWSVGTNYGYTF
- | TRBJ1-2 | - | TRBV28 | TGTGCCAGCAGTTTTCCCCCCGGGCAGGAGACTAACTATGGCTACACCTTC | CASSFPPGQETNYGYTF
- | TRBJ1-2 | - | TRBV28 | TGTGCCAGCAGCCAGCCCCTTGGATACTACACCTTC | CASSQPLGYYTF
- | TRBJ2-2 | - | TRBV9 | TGTGCCAGCAGCGTAGTTCCTGGGTCCACCGGGGAGCTGTTTTTT | CASSVVPGSTGELFF
- | TRBJ2-7 | - | TRBV4-2 | TGTGCCAGCAGCCAAGTCGGGCTCTCCTACGAGCAGTACTTC | CASSQVGLSYEQYF
- | TRBJ1-2 | - | TRBV6-5 | TGTGCCAGCAGGGCGAGCGTCAACTATGGCTACACCTTC | CASRASVNYGYTF
TRBD2 | TRBJ2-3 | - | TRBV5-8 | TGTGCCAGCAGCTTGGGGTCGGGGGGTCGGGCAGATACGCAGTATTTT | CASSLGSGGRADTQYF